This entry features one TCR beta chain sequence. Antigen unknown. This record belongs to a study of T cell responses to AZD1222 COVID-19 vaccine. Overall study: Pooling of second doses given at about 4 or about 12 weeks was done. General study findings and limits: The number of AZD1222 recipients seropositive at baseline was only five or six. The reported proportion of spike-specific TCRs targeting unmutated variant regions was nearly half. Spike-wide coverage was observed for vaccine-associated CD4 TCRs, with dominant responses at 160-218 and 743-854.

The CDR3 spans 15 residues. V shed 5 bases, J shed 0 bases, and the junction held 6 bases outside the gene matches. The germline V gene encodes CDR1 LNHDA and CDR2 SQIVND (reference sequence). Method: immunoSEQ multiplex PCR; TCRdb's copy keeps in-frame clones and lacks some. The sample records 160,000 or so clones, 85% to 90% being singletons. The receptor comes from an adult in good health. The sequencing used peripheral blood, collected on day 0 of AZD1222 vaccination. The chain recombines TRBV19 with TRBJ1-2, with 7 bases aligning to TRBD1. As DNA, the CDR3 is TGTGCCAGTAGTCCCTGGGACAGTACTAACTATGGCTACACCTTC. Amino acid sequence: CASSPWDSTNYGYTF.